This TCR beta chain was identified during a study of control samples from healthy donors and cancer patients. Here immunoSEQ multiplex PCR was the method, and the copy in TCRdb shows in-frame clones only, minus some. The sample records 35,000 to 55,000 clones, just over 70% being singletons. Comments on this clone: Other DNA sequences within the sample encode an identical CDR3.

The length of the CDR3 is 12 residues. V lost 3 bases and J lost 1, with 3 bases in between. CDR1 is LNHNV, CDR2 YYDKDF, per germline (reference sequence). The sequence came from a male donor with melanoma. The sample consisted of formalin-fixed, paraffin-embedded tissue. The chain combines TRBV15 with TRBJ1-1; D gene unclear. The CDR3 is CATSRENTEAFF. CDR3 sequence (DNA): TGTGCCACCAGCAGGGAGAACACTGAAGCTTTCTTT.